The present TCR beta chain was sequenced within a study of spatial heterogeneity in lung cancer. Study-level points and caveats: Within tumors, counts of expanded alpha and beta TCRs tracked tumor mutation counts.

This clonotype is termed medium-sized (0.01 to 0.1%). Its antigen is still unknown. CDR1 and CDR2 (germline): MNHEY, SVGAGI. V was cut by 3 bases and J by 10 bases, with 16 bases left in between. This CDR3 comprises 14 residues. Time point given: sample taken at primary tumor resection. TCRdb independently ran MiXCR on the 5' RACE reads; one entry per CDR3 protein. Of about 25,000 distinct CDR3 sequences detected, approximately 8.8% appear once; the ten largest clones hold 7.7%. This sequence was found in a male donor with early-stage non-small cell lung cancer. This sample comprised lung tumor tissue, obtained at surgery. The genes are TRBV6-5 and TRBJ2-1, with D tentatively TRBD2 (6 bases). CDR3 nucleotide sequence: TGTGCCAGCAGTTATGGGATCGGGGGAGACGAGCAGTTCTTC. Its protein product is CASSYGIGGDEQFF.